The 6 T cell receptor beta chains below all came from one sample that was sequenced in a study of cytomegalovirus exposure and HLA in healthy donors. PCR primers comprised 60 Vbeta and 13 Jbeta primers. Here immunoSEQ multiplex PCR was the method, and the copy in TCRdb shows in-frame clones only, minus some. In the table there are around 140,000 clones, 70% to 80% of which are singletons. Sequenced sample: PBMCs. The receptors shown here come from a female donor in good health and CMV-seropositive.

This clone was detected only once. The chain employs TRBV9 and TRBJ2-1; possibly TRBD2 for D (7 bases). Germline loops: CDR1 SGDLS, CDR2 YYNGEE. This CDR3 is built from 16 residues. The germline V and J ends were trimmed by 5 bases and 2 bases, with 17 bases remaining between them. The CDR3 reads CASRGLRGGAYNEQFF. CDR3 DNA: TGTGCCAGCAGGGGTCTGAGGGGGGGTGCCTACAATGAGCAGTTCTTC. The full variable domain, completed using reference TRBV9 and TRBJ2-1, is DSGVTQTPKHLITATGQRVTLRCSPRSGDLSVYWYQQSLDQGLQFLIQYYNGEERAKGNILERFSAQQFPDLHSELNLSSLELGDSALYFCASRGLRGGAYNEQFFGPGTRLTVL.

This chain joins TRBV7-9 and TRBJ2-5; the match to TRBD2 covers 9 bases. The trim removed 1 base at V and 4 bases at J, leaving 4 bases unmatched. The CDR3 contains 15 residues. Germline values: CDR1 SEHNR, CDR2 FQNEAQ (reference sequence). The CDR3 nucleotides read TGTGCCAGCAGCTTAGATAGCGGGAGTGGAGAGACCCAGTACTTC. Protein sequence: CASSLDSGSGETQYF.

CDR3 loop: CASSLAGNTEAFF. The CDR3 coding sequence is TGTGCCAGCAGCTTAGCCGGGAACACTGAAGCTTTCTTT. The chain links TRBV7-9 to TRBJ1-1; D is ambiguous. This CDR3 region has 13 residues. Looked up from germline, CDR1 is SEHNR and CDR2 is FQNEAQ (reference sequence). V was trimmed by 0 bases and J by 1 base, leaving 3 bases between them.

The CDR3, as DNA: TGTGCCAGCAGCTTATCACTGCCAGATACGCAGTATTTT. Amino acids: CASSLSLPDTQYF. The chain links TRBV7-9 to TRBJ2-3; no clear D gene. With 2 bases removed from V and 4 bases from J, the gap between germline ends came to 7 bases. CDR1 is SEHNR, CDR2 FQNEAQ, per germline (reference sequence). The CDR3 has 13 amino acids. The whole variable domain, filled in from reference TRBV7-9 and TRBJ2-3, reads DTGVSQNPRHKITKRGQNVTFRCDPISEHNRLYWYRQTLGQGPEFLTYFQNEAQLEKSRLLSDRFSAERPKGSFSTLEIQRTEQGDSAMYLCASSLSLPDTQYFGPGTRLTVL.

CDR3 residues: CASSSDSFGTQYF. The CDR3 DNA reads as TGTGCCAGCAGCTCGGACAGTTTTGGGACCCAGTACTTC. The rearrangement joins TRBV11-2 to TRBJ2-5; D perhaps matches TRBD1 (6 bases). Trimming removed 4 bases from V and 7 bases from J, with 13 bases in between. Germline V gene lookup returns CDR1 SGHAT and CDR2 FQNNGV. This CDR3 comprises 13 residues.

V usage is TRBV5-1 and J usage is TRBJ1-6; D not certain. The germline V gene has CDR1 SGHRS and CDR2 YFSETQ. V shed 1 base and J shed 8 bases, with 13 bases lying between them. CDR3 length: 15 residues. CDR3 nucleotide sequence: TGCGCCAGCAGCTTGACAACCCAAAATGATTCACCCCTCCACTTT. Amino acids: CASSLTTQNDSPLHF.